Below, 4 T cell receptor beta chains from the same sample are listed, as sequenced in a study of blood T cell repertoires in COVID-19. The table came from immunoSEQ multiplex PCR; TCRdb's copy has only in-frame clones and leaves some out. The top ten clones hold around 35% of a sample with around 160,000 clones, around 80% of them seen once. Sequencing used peripheral blood. The receptor set was obtained from a human donor in a cohort sampled during active COVID-19.

CDR3 amino acids: CASSLARSDRVAFF. The CDR3 region has the DNA TGTGCCAGCAGCTTAGCGCGATCCGACAGGGTTGCTTTCTTT. The chain couples TRBV7-9 to TRBJ1-1; 7 bases agree with TRBD1. Germline assignment: CDR1 SEHNR and CDR2 FQNEAQ (reference sequence). This CDR3 region has 14 residues. V gave up 0 bases and J gave up 11 bases; unmatched junction bases: 9. Looking up the rest from reference TRBV7-9 and TRBJ1-1 gives the full variable domain: DTGVSQNPRHKITKRGQNVTFRCDPISEHNRLYWYRQTLGQGPEFLTYFQNEAQLEKSRLLSDRFSAERPKGSFSTLEIQRTEQGDSAMYLCASSLARSDRVAFFGQGTRLTVV.

The chain has TRBV5-1 and TRBJ1-2, with 9 nucleotides matching TRBD1. Germline assignment: CDR1 SGHRS and CDR2 YFSETQ. The CDR3 is 14 residues long. The V segment lost 3 bases and the J segment 4 bases; nucleotides outside the gene matches: 4. Here the CDR3 reads CASSSTGGGYGYTF. In nucleotides, the CDR3 is TGCGCCAGCAGCTCAACAGGGGGCGGCTATGGCTACACCTTC.

V and J are TRBV24-1 and TRBJ2-3; 7 bases line up with TRBD2. Germline lookup yields CDR1 KGHDR and CDR2 SFDVKD. This CDR3 is 16 amino acids long. V dropped 4 bases and J dropped 0; count of bases not matched to a gene: 6. The chain's CDR3 is CATSDPGLGSTDTQYF. Written as DNA, the CDR3 is TGTGCCACCAGTGACCCTGGACTAGGAAGCACAGATACGCAGTATTTT.

This clone was detected a few times. The chain carries TRBV19 and TRBJ2-2, with a tentative D call TRBD1 (5 bases). Trimming removed 10 bases from V and 0 bases from J, with 9 bases in between. The CDR3 loop spans 13 amino acids. CDR1 is LNHDA, CDR2 SQIVND, per germline (reference sequence). The CDR3 bases are TGTGCCACCAGACAGTCGAACACCGGGGAGCTGTTTTTT. It yields the protein CATRQSNTGELFF.